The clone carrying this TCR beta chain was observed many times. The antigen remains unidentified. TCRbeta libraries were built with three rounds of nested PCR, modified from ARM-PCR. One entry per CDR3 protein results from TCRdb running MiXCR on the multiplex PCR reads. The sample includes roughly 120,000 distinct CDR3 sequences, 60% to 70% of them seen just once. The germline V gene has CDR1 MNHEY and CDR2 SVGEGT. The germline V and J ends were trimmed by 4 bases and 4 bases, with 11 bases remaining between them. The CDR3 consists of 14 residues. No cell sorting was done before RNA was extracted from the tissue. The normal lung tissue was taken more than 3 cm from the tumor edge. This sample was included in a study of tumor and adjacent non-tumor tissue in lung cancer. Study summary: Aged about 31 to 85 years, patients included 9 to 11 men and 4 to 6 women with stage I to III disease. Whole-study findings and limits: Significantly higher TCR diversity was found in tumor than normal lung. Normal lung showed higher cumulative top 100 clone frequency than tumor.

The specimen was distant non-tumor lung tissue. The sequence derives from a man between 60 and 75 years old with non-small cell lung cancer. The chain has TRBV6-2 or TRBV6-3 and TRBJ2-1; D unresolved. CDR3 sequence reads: CASSSVGFYNEQFF. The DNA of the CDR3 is TGTGCCAGCAGTTCCGTAGGGTTTTACAATGAGCAGTTCTTC.